The clone carrying this T cell receptor (beta chain) is a singleton in its sample. This CDR3 spans 14 amino acids. V shed 10 bases and J 4 bases; nucleotides not matched to a gene: 9. Germline loops: CDR1 WNHNN, CDR2 SYGVQD (reference sequence). TCRdb's copy holds only in-frame clones and misses some; the assay was immunoSEQ multiplex PCR. The sample shows around 180,000 clones, about 90% of them seen only once. This sample stems from a study of T cell responses to AZD1222 COVID-19 vaccine. The wider study: Second-dose schedules of about 4 or about 12 weeks were combined.

V and J are TRBV10-1 and TRBJ2-3; 9 bases fit TRBD1. Specimen: peripheral blood, collected on day 0 of AZD1222 vaccination. The receptor was isolated from an adult in good health. CDR3 sequence: CATGTGNTADTQYF. As DNA, the CDR3 is TGCGCCACCGGGACAGGGAATACTGCAGATACGCAGTATTTT.